The clone carrying this TCR beta chain turned up a few times. The same CDR3 is also encoded by other DNA sequences in this sample. The CDR3 contains 13 residues. Germline lookup yields CDR1 SGDLS and CDR2 YYNGEE. Trimming took off 2 bases at V and 1 base at J, with 6 bases between the two ends. This sample is drawn from a study of shared clonotypes between healthy human individuals. Authors' processing steps: Owing to the provision of junction-only sequences devoid of quality scores by immunoSEQ, filtering differed. The protocol was immunoSEQ multiplex PCR, while the TCRdb copy is restricted to in-frame clones and leaves out a portion. The DNA was the basis for D and trimming; V, J and clone size are from that table. The top ten clones hold around 12% of a sample with more than 400,000 clones, around 73% of them seen once.

This chain connects TRBV9 to TRBJ1-1; possible D gene TRBD1, 5 bases. What was sequenced was PBMCs. The clonotype was recovered from a woman in her thirties or forties in good health. Some clones in this sample may be carry-over from other donors' samples. The CDR3 loop is CASSVQGNTEAFF. The CDR3 bases are TGTGCCAGCAGCGTGCAGGGGAACACTGAAGCTTTCTTT.